The 30 T cell receptor beta chains below were found in one sample sequenced in a study of blood T cells in healthy people across ages. Primers used in a second PCR of roughly 6 to 11 cycles were a sample-barcoded 5' primer and a J-beta primer mix. Each CDR3 protein gets one entry after TCRdb re-called the 5' RACE reads with MiXCR. The data hold around 1,100,000 distinct CDR3 sequences, with roughly two fifths observed a single time. The sequenced sample was blood. The receptors come from a man aged 18 to 30 in good health.

This chain joins TRBV6-5 and TRBJ1-1, with D possibly matching TRBD1 (5 bases). V lost 4 bases, J lost 0 bases, and 12 bases lay in between. Germline V gives CDR1 MNHEY, CDR2 SVGAGI. This CDR3 spans 15 amino acids. CDR3 sequence reads: CASSSRQTMNTEAFF. The CDR3 DNA reads as TGTGCCAGCAGTTCGCGACAGACCATGAACACTGAAGCTTTCTTT.

This clonotype appeared a single time. The J gene is TRBJ2-1, the V gene TRBV4-3; 9 bases line up with TRBD2. V lost 4 bases to trimming and J lost 3 bases; unmatched junction nucleotides: 16. The germline gives CDR1 LGHNA, CDR2 YSLEER. This CDR3 spans 19 amino acids. The CDR3 coding sequence is TGCGCCAGCAGCCCAGAAAGAGTAATCAGCGGGGGGAGCTACAATGAGCAGTTCTTC. Translated, it gives CASSPERVISGGSYNEQFF.

Here the CDR3 DNA reads TGTGCCAGCAGTTACCAGGGGCAGGGATGGTATGGCTACACCTTC. Translated: CASSYQGQGWYGYTF. The chain joins TRBV6-6 to TRBJ1-2; tentative D call: TRBD1 (6 bases). The germline CDR1 and CDR2 sequences are MNHNY and SVGAGI (reference sequence). The CDR3 totals 15 residues. Trimming left V 2 bases short and J 5 bases short, with 15 bases between.

The rearrangement links TRBV29-1 to TRBJ2-3, with D possibly being TRBD2 (5 bases). CDR3 length: 15 amino acids. Germline loops: CDR1 SQVTM, CDR2 ANQGSEA. V gave up 3 bases and J gave up 1 base, with 14 bases separating them. The CDR3 region is CSVDQAVLGTDTQYF. The CDR3 DNA is TGCAGCGTTGACCAAGCGGTGTTGGGCACAGATACGCAGTATTTT.

This clonotype appeared a few times. This chain joins TRBV29-1 and TRBJ1-1; D gene unclear. The V end was cut by 7 bases, the J end by 0 bases, with 9 bases between. CDR3 length: 12 residues. Germline V gene data show CDR1 as SQVTM and CDR2 as ANQGSEA. CDR3 residues: CSAVGLNTEAFF. DNA of the CDR3: TGCAGCGCAGTGGGGTTGAACACTGAAGCTTTCTTT.

The rearrangement joins TRBV9 to TRBJ1-1; D possibly corresponds to TRBD1 (6 bases). With 1 base removed from V and 5 bases from J, the gap between germline ends came to 24 bases. Germline assignment: CDR1 SGDLS and CDR2 YYNGEE. The CDR3 consists of 18 residues. The CDR3 loop is CASSVSSGRGLVGTEAFF. Here the CDR3 DNA reads TGTGCCAGCAGCGTAAGCTCCGGCAGGGGACTAGTTGGTACTGAAGCTTTCTTT. Together with reference TRBV9 and TRBJ1-1, the CDR3 gives the full variable domain: DSGVTQTPKHLITATGQRVTLRCSPRSGDLSVYWYQQSLDQGLQFLIQYYNGEERAKGNILERFSAQQFPDLHSELNLSSLELGDSALYFCASSVSSGRGLVGTEAFFGQGTRLTVV.

This clonotype was picked up many times. The chain employs TRBV5-1 and TRBJ1-2; 9 positions match TRBD1. The CDR3 sequence is 15 residues long. The V gene's germline CDR1 is SGHRS and CDR2 YFSETQ. The ends lost 2 bases at V and 2 bases at J; junction bases unmatched: 4. The CDR3 region has the DNA TGCGCCAGCAGCTTAGGGGACAGGGCCAACTATGGCTACACCTTC. Its protein product is CASSLGDRANYGYTF. The variable domain in full, completed from reference TRBV5-1 and TRBJ1-2, reads KAGVTQTPRYLIKTRGQQVTLSCSPISGHRSVSWYQQTPGQGLQFLFEYFSETQRNKGNFPGRFSGRQFSNSRSEMNVSTLELGDSALYLCASSLGDRANYGYTFGSGTRLTVV.

This chain connects TRBV7-9 to TRBJ1-5; D possibly corresponds to TRBD1 (5 bases). V gave up 5 bases and J gave up 0 bases, with 8 bases separating them. Germline CDR1 and CDR2: SEHNR and FQNEAQ (reference sequence). This CDR3 is built from 14 residues. CDR3 sequence reads: CASSNGGSNQPQHF. In nucleotides, the CDR3 is TGTGCCAGCAGCAATGGGGGTAGCAATCAGCCCCAGCATTTT.

V and J are TRBV20-1 and TRBJ2-5; D is uncertain. Per germline, CDR1 DFQATT and CDR2 SNEGSKA (reference sequence). There are 14 residues in the CDR3. V shed 0 bases and J shed 11 bases, with 19 bases lying between them. CDR3 DNA sequence: TGCAGTGCTAGAGACGTAGCAGACGTACGTGAGCAGTACTTC. Residues: CSARDVADVREQYF.

The V call is TRBV20-1, the J call TRBJ2-1; 8 bases align to TRBD2. CDR1 is DFQATT, CDR2 SNEGSKA, per germline (reference sequence). The CDR3 runs to 14 residues. The V gene end was trimmed by 6 bases and the J gene end by 5 bases; junction bases not matched to a gene: 9. The CDR3: CSAIGLAPDNEQFF. The CDR3 nucleotides are TGCAGTGCGATCGGACTAGCCCCCGACAATGAGCAGTTCTTC.

The rearrangement joins TRBV4-3 to TRBJ2-7, with a tentative D call TRBD1 (5 bases). CDR3 length equals 15 residues. Per germline, CDR1 LGHNA and CDR2 YSLEER. Between the trimmed V and J ends, which lost 0 bases and 3 bases, there was a span of 12 bases. CDR3 sequence (DNA): TGCGCCAGCAGCCAAGAATCGGACATGTTCTACGAGCAGTACTTC. Translating gives CASSQESDMFYEQYF.

In regard to this clonotype: One base away lies a much larger clone, so this may be a sequencing read error. This chain uses TRBV29-1 with TRBJ2-3, with 7 bases identical to TRBD1. The germline V gene has CDR1 SQVTM and CDR2 ANQGSEA. V gave up 5 bases and J gave up 0 bases; unmatched junction bases: 8. This CDR3 region has 15 residues. This CDR3 reads CSVYRDRESTDTQYF. As DNA, the CDR3 is TGCAGCGTTTATCGTGACAGGGAAAGCACAGATACGCAGTATTTT.

The V gene is TRBV12-3 or TRBV12-4, the J gene TRBJ2-1, with D hard to call. This CDR3 has 13 residues. The V gene lost 5 bases and the J gene lost 9 bases, with 14 bases spanning the gap. CDR3 amino acids: CASSVGFASEQFF. The DNA for the CDR3 is TGTGCCAGCAGTGTAGGTTTTGCGAGTGAGCAGTTCTTC.

The V call is TRBV9, the J call TRBJ2-5; D assignment may be TRBD1 or TRBD2 (7 bases each). This CDR3 has 16 amino acids. The germline gives CDR1 SGDLS, CDR2 YYNGEE. Trimming left V 0 bases short and J 11 bases short, with 23 bases between. CDR3: CASSVAPRGDYNEQYF. As DNA, the CDR3 is TGTGCCAGCAGCGTAGCTCCCAGGGGGGACTACAATGAGCAGTACTTC.

V and J are TRBV5-5 and TRBJ2-3, with D perhaps matching TRBD1 (7 bases). Germline assignment: CDR1 SGHKS and CDR2 YYEKEE (reference sequence). V lost 2 bases, J lost 0 bases, and 13 bases lay in between. This CDR3 has 16 residues. The CDR3 nucleotides are TGTGCCAGCAGCTTTTATCAGGGGGGAAGCACAGATACGCAGTATTTT. Protein sequence: CASSFYQGGSTDTQYF.

This clonotype was observed a few times. Here the CDR3 DNA reads TGTGCCAGCAGCTTTTCCCTTACCTCAACTAAAGATGTAGCTTTCTTT. This encodes CASSFSLTSTKDVAFF. The J gene is TRBJ1-1, the V gene TRBV7-9, with unresolved D. This CDR3 is 16 amino acids long. Germline V gives CDR1 SEHNR, CDR2 FQNEAQ (reference sequence). V was shortened by 3 bases and J by 10 bases, with 24 bases between the two germline ends. Based on the CDR3 plus reference TRBV7-9 and TRBJ1-1, the full variable domain is DTGVSQNPRHKITKRGQNVTFRCDPISEHNRLYWYRQTLGQGPEFLTYFQNEAQLEKSRLLSDRFSAERPKGSFSTLEIQRTEQGDSAMYLCASSFSLTSTKDVAFFGQGTRLTVV.

This clonotype was detected ten times or more. The chain carries TRBV6-1 and TRBJ2-5; the match to TRBD2 covers 8 bases. There are 16 residues in the CDR3. V trimming: 2 bases; J trimming: 2 bases; junction bases outside the gene matches: 7. CDR1 and CDR2 (germline): MNHNS, SASEGT. The CDR3 DNA sequence: TGTGCCAGCAGTGAATTAGGCGGGGGGCCTCAAGAGACCCAGTACTTC. Translating gives CASSELGGGPQETQYF.

The CDR3 loop is CASGRVRQSEAFF. CDR3 bases: TGTGCCAGCGGTAGGGTCCGACAGAGTGAAGCTTTCTTT. The rearrangement joins TRBV6-2 or TRBV6-3 to TRBJ1-1; TRBD1 might be the D (5 bases). The CDR3 contains 13 residues. Germline CDR1 reads MNHEY; CDR2 reads SVGEGT. V lost 8 bases and J 7 bases, leaving 17 bases between the germline ends.

This clonotype has just a few counts. The chain has TRBV6-5 and TRBJ1-2; D ambiguous. This CDR3 contains 14 residues. Germline assignment: CDR1 MNHEY and CDR2 SVGAGI. V lost 3 bases to trimming and J lost 7 bases, with 15 bases between them. In nucleotides, the CDR3 is TGTGCCAGCAGTTATGGGAGAGGCTTGGGTGGCTACACCTTC. This sequence encodes CASSYGRGLGGYTF.

CDR3 coding DNA: TGTGCCAGCAGTTTCCACGGACAGGGCATTAATGGCTACACCTTC. Protein sequence: CASSFHGQGINGYTF. The chain has TRBV27 and TRBJ1-2; TRBD1 aligns across 8 bases. Germline CDR1 reads MNHEY; CDR2 reads SMNVEV (reference sequence). Trimming cost V 3 bases and J 6 bases; bases outside gene matches: 9. The CDR3 has 15 amino acids.

In its sample, this clonotype was seen a few times. V gene TRBV25-1 combines with J gene TRBJ1-2; possible D gene TRBD1, 5 bases. The CDR3 extends over 15 amino acids. Trimming left V 2 bases short and J 3 bases short, with 13 bases between. The germline V gene encodes CDR1 MGHDK and CDR2 SYGVNS. CDR3 DNA: TGTGCCAGCAGTGAAGGGACGGGGGGTGACTATGGCTACACCTTC. It is translated as CASSEGTGGDYGYTF.

This clonotype was counted only a few times. The rearrangement links TRBV4-1 to TRBJ1-2; D is unresolved. The CDR3 is 15 residues long. Germline CDR1 is MGHRA and CDR2 is YSYEKL. Trimming shortened V by 2 bases and J by 0 bases, and 10 bases separated the two germline ends. Written as DNA, the CDR3 is TGCGCCAGCAGCCAATCGGACGGAACTAACTATGGCTACACCTTC. Translating gives CASSQSDGTNYGYTF.

This clonotype was picked up a small number of times. V gene TRBV29-1 combines with J gene TRBJ2-4; 9 bases map to TRBD2. The CDR3 runs to 14 residues. The germline V gene encodes CDR1 SQVTM and CDR2 ANQGSEA. The V gene end was trimmed by 4 bases and the J gene end by 13 bases; junction bases not matched to a gene: 14. The CDR3 is CSVGRGGHRNEQYF. The CDR3 DNA is TGCAGCGTTGGGCGGGGGGGCCATCGGAATGAGCAGTACTTC.

The chain couples TRBV5-6 to TRBJ1-5, with D perhaps matching TRBD1 (5 bases). CDR3 size: 17 residues. V lost 4 bases to trimming and J lost 6 bases, with 23 bases between them. Germline V gene data show CDR1 as SGHDT and CDR2 as YYEEEE. The CDR3 reads CASSRTGGARISQPQHF. The CDR3 region has the DNA TGTGCCAGCAGCCGTACTGGGGGTGCGAGGATCAGTCAGCCCCAGCATTTT.

The chain links TRBV27 to TRBJ1-1; D is perhaps TRBD1 (6 bases). CDR3 size: 16 residues. CDR1 is MNHEY and CDR2 is SMNVEV in the germline V gene (reference sequence). V was shortened by 6 bases and J by 4 bases, with 21 bases between the two germline ends. In nucleotides, the CDR3 is TGTGCCAGCAGCTCGGGGGCAAGGGTCGGGGTCACTGAAGCTTTCTTT. This gives the protein CASSSGARVGVTEAFF.

This sequence joins TRBV6-1 and TRBJ2-7; D gene uncertain. The length of the CDR3 is 13 residues. Germline V gene data show CDR1 as MNHNS and CDR2 as SASEGT. With 0 bases removed from V and 4 bases from J, the gap between germline ends came to 7 bases. CDR3 nucleotide sequence: TGTGCCAGCAGTGAAGCCCTCATATACGAGCAGTACTTC. The encoded protein is CASSEALIYEQYF.

This clonotype has only a few counts. The chain recombines TRBV28 with TRBJ2-1; no definite D call. Germline V gene data show CDR1 as MDHEN and CDR2 as SYDVKM. The CDR3 is made up of 12 amino acids. Trimming cost V 3 bases and J 11 bases, with 11 bases left between them. CDR3 bases: TGTGCCAGCAGTTTGGTGGCGCTGAAGCAGTTCTTC. Translated: CASSLVALKQFF.

This clonotype has only a few counts. The gene calls are TRBV20-1 and TRBJ2-5; TRBD1 or TRBD2 may be the D gene (5 bases each). The CDR3 is made up of 15 amino acids. Germline CDR1 DFQATT, CDR2 SNEGSKA (reference sequence). Trimming removed 0 bases from V and 0 bases from J, with 11 bases in between. The DNA of the CDR3 is TGCAGTGCTAGAGATGGTGGGACCGACCAAGAGACCCAGTACTTC. As protein: CSARDGGTDQETQYF.

The chain combines TRBV6-2 or TRBV6-3 with TRBJ2-4; 10 positions agree with TRBD1. The CDR3 is 18 residues long. Germline V gene lookup returns CDR1 MNHEY and CDR2 SVGEGT. With V trimmed by 5 bases and J by 2 bases, 12 bases remained unmatched. The CDR3 loop reads CASSLRDRGFMPKNIQYF. CDR3 nucleotide sequence: TGTGCCAGCAGTCTACGGGACAGGGGATTTATGCCCAAAAACATTCAGTACTTC.

This clonotype was detected only a few times. The chain's CDR3 is CSARGDLPYPTDTQYF. The DNA of the CDR3 is TGCAGTGCTAGAGGGGACCTGCCCTACCCCACAGATACGCAGTATTTT. The V and J genes are TRBV20-1 and TRBJ2-3; either TRBD1 or TRBD2 may fit D (5 bases each). Trimming shortened V by 1 base and J by 2 bases, and 16 bases separated the two germline ends. The CDR3 has 16 amino acids. Germline CDR1 DFQATT, CDR2 SNEGSKA (reference sequence).